These 20 T cell receptor beta chains were sequenced from one sample in a study of blood T cells in healthy people across ages. It was with a sample-barcoded 5' primer and a J-beta primer mix that a second PCR of roughly 6 to 12 cycles was run. Each CDR3 protein is one row after TCRdb ran MiXCR on the 5' RACE reads. The sample lists about 780,000 distinct CDR3 sequences, around half occurring once. Sample: blood. The receptors stem from an elderly man in good health.

The chain recombines TRBV13 with TRBJ2-5; 12 nucleotides agree with TRBD2. Trimming removed 1 base from V and 11 bases from J; junction bases left unmatched: 14. The germline CDR1 and CDR2 sequences are PRHDT and FYEKMQ (reference sequence). CDR3 size: 17 residues. The CDR3 DNA sequence: TGTGCCAGCAGCTTAGTAGTGGGACTAGCGGGCGACAATGAGCAGTACTTC. It translates to CASSLVVGLAGDNEQYF.

V and J are TRBV7-3 and TRBJ2-1; D perhaps matches TRBD2 (6 bases). CDR3 size: 17 residues. Trimming shortened V by 2 bases and J by 1 base, and 15 bases separated the two germline ends. CDR1 and CDR2 from the germline V gene are SGHTA and FQGTGA. CDR3 sequence: CASSLVGLSYSYNEQFF. CDR3 in DNA: TGTGCCAGCAGCTTAGTGGGACTGTCGTATTCCTACAATGAGCAGTTCTTC.

This clonotype was seen a handful of times. The gene calls are TRBV19 and TRBJ2-7; D is ambiguous. V lost 1 base to trimming and J lost 0 bases, with 7 bases between them. The CDR3 runs 14 residues. Germline V gene sequence: CDR1 LNHDA, CDR2 SQIVND (reference sequence). Written as DNA, the CDR3 is TGTGCCAGTAGTATAGCACCTAGCTCCTACGAGCAGTACTTC. It encodes CASSIAPSSYEQYF.

Note on this clonotype: A clone one base away is much larger, so this may be a read error. The chain links TRBV29-1 to TRBJ2-1; 11 bases fit TRBD1. CDR3 length equals 15 residues. Germline lookup yields CDR1 SQVTM and CDR2 ANQGSEA. The junction had 14 bases not matched to a gene; V was cut back by 7 bases and J by 9 bases. CDR3 in DNA: TGCAGCGCCGACCGCCCCGGACAGGGGGCTTTTGAGCAGTTCTTC. Protein: CSADRPGQGAFEQFF.

This clonotype was seen a few times. Here the CDR3 reads CASSLGTTGYNSPLHF. The CDR3 DNA follows: TGTGCCAGCAGCTTAGGGACCACGGGGTATAATTCACCCCTCCACTTT. The chain carries TRBV7-2 and TRBJ1-6, with D unresolved. CDR1 is SGHTA and CDR2 is FQGNSA in the germline V gene. The CDR3 loop spans 16 amino acids. Trimming stripped 1 base from V and 4 bases from J, with 11 bases between.

In DNA form, the CDR3 reads TGTGCCAGCAGCCAAGCTCGGGAAGAGCAGTACTTC. The encoded protein is CASSQAREEQYF. The V call is TRBV3-1, the J call TRBJ2-7, with a weak D call TRBD2 (5 bases). V was pared by 1 base and J by 7 bases, with 8 bases between. The CDR3 is made up of 12 amino acids. Per germline, CDR1 LGHDT and CDR2 YNNKEL (reference sequence).

The rearrangement links TRBV5-1 to TRBJ2-7; 7 bases map to TRBD2. Trimming cost V 4 bases and J 7 bases; bases outside gene matches: 14. Germline V gene sequence: CDR1 SGHRS, CDR2 YFSETQ. CDR3 length equals 15 residues. The CDR3 nucleotides read TGCGCCAGCAGCCCCGGGACTACCTCTAAGAAGGAGCAGTACTTC. As protein: CASSPGTTSKKEQYF.

This clonotype was counted many times. The chain carries TRBV28 and TRBJ2-5, with TRBD2 matching over 7 bases. The V segment lost 2 bases and the J segment 5 bases; nucleotides outside the gene matches: 8. Germline loops: CDR1 MDHEN, CDR2 SYDVKM. CDR3 size: 15 residues. The CDR3 DNA is TGTGCCAGCAGTTTACCGAGCGGGGCCCAGGAGACCCAGTACTTC. As protein: CASSLPSGAQETQYF. Supplemented by reference TRBV28 and TRBJ2-5, the full variable domain reads DVKVTQSSRYLVKRTGEKVFLECVQDMDHENMFWYRQDPGLGLRLIYFSYDVKMKEKGDIPEGYSVSREKKERFSLILESASTNQTSMYLCASSLPSGAQETQYFGPGTRLLVL.

The chain joins TRBV28 to TRBJ2-3; D possibly corresponds to TRBD2 (6 bases). The CDR3 extends over 19 amino acids. The V end was cut by 6 bases, the J end by 9 bases, with 34 bases between. Germline V gives CDR1 MDHEN, CDR2 SYDVKM. The CDR3 DNA is TGTGCCAGCAGCCGATCGCCGTTTTTGGGGGGTTTGGCGGAGGACACGCAGTATTTT. It is translated as CASSRSPFLGGLAEDTQYF.

The chain links TRBV15 to TRBJ2-3, with unresolved D. The CDR3 length is 15 residues. Trimming took off 0 bases at V and 2 bases at J, with 9 bases between the two ends. Germline V CDR1 and CDR2: LNHNV, YYDKDF (reference sequence). The CDR3 nucleotides are TGTGCCACCAGCAGAGATCGGGCGGACACAGATACGCAGTATTTT. This gives the protein CATSRDRADTDTQYF.

The chain has TRBV10-3 and TRBJ2-1, with 11 bases fitting TRBD2. The CDR3 spans 15 residues. V lost 9 bases, J lost 8 bases, and 12 bases stayed unmatched. CDR1 is ENHRY, CDR2 SYGVKD, per germline. The CDR3 sequence: CAIQRLAGTDDEQFF. DNA for the CDR3: TGTGCCATACAAAGACTAGCGGGAACCGACGATGAGCAGTTCTTC.

Remarks on this clonotype: This could be a read error, since a much larger clone is one nucleotide away. V gene TRBV29-1 combines with J gene TRBJ2-5, with D unresolved. The J call could be wrong; TRBJ2-4 is a better fit for the DNA end. CDR1 is SQVTM, CDR2 ANQGSEA, per germline. This CDR3 has 13 residues. CDR3 in amino acids: CSGGYIGKNIQYF. The CDR3 DNA is TGCAGCGGTGGTTACATCGGCAAAAACATTCAGTACTTC.

V gene TRBV5-1 combines with J gene TRBJ2-1; TRBD2 aligns across 9 bases. CDR1 is SGHRS and CDR2 is YFSETQ in the germline V gene. This CDR3 has 16 amino acids. V trimming: 4 bases; J trimming: 4 bases; junction bases outside the gene matches: 9. CDR3 in DNA: TGCGCCAGCAGCACCGTCGGGCTAGCGGGGTACAATGAGCAGTTCTTC. Protein: CASSTVGLAGYNEQFF.

This chain joins TRBV7-2 and TRBJ2-7; D unclear. This CDR3 has 13 amino acids. Trimming removed 4 bases at V and 5 bases at J, with 12 bases between. Germline V CDR1 and CDR2: SGHTA, FQGNSA. The CDR3 DNA follows: TGTGCCAGCAGCTCCCATGTAAGGGACGAGCAGTACTTC. This encodes CASSSHVRDEQYF.

This clonotype has only one observation. The chain carries TRBV24-1 and TRBJ2-3, with D tentatively TRBD2 (6 bases). Trimming shortened V by 2 bases and J by 2 bases, and 13 bases separated the two germline ends. CDR3 size: 16 residues. Germline CDR1 is KGHDR and CDR2 is SFDVKD. CDR3 in DNA: TGTGCCACCAGTGATTCCACGCGGGGTTTCACAGATACGCAGTATTTT. Protein sequence: CATSDSTRGFTDTQYF.

This clonotype was seen ten or more times. The rearrangement links TRBV20-1 to TRBJ1-2, with D uncertain. Germline lookup yields CDR1 DFQATT and CDR2 SNEGSKA (reference sequence). The CDR3 is made up of 15 amino acids. Trimming left V 2 bases short and J 6 bases short, with 19 bases between. Written as DNA, the CDR3 is TGCAGTGCTAGACTGCCCGCCGCCCCAGAGAATGGCTACACCTTC. Its translation: CSARLPAAPENGYTF.

The genes are TRBV28 and TRBJ2-1; no clear D gene. Germline V lookup: CDR1 MDHEN, CDR2 SYDVKM. CDR3 length equals 15 residues. The V end lost 2 bases, the J end lost 5 bases, and 13 bases lay between the germline ends. The CDR3 DNA reads as TGTGCCAGCAGTTTACCGGGTCCCAGGAACAATGAGCAGTTCTTC. Translation: CASSLPGPRNNEQFF.

This rearrangement joins TRBV4-3 to TRBJ2-3; possibly TRBD1 for D (5 bases). The CDR3 has 14 residues. V lost 5 bases, J lost 5 bases, and 14 bases lay in between. Germline CDR1 and CDR2: LGHNA and YSLEER. Here the CDR3 reads CASSVRVGKDTQYF. CDR3 DNA: TGCGCCAGCAGCGTCAGGGTCGGTAAAGATACGCAGTATTTT.

This clonotype turned up a few times. This may stem from a read error, because a much larger clone lies one nucleotide away. The chain couples TRBV7-2 to TRBJ2-1, with TRBD2 identical over 12 bases. The J call may be incorrect, as the DNA end agrees better with TRBJ2-7. Germline V gene sequence: CDR1 SGHTA, CDR2 FQGNSA. The CDR3 extends over 15 amino acids. DNA for the CDR3: TGTGCCAGCAGCTCGACTAGCGGGAGATACAATGAGCAGTACTTC. The encoded protein is CASSSTSGRYNEQYF.

With respect to this clonotype: With a much larger clone just one base away, this may be a read error. The chain has TRBV7-2 and TRBJ2-7; unclear D gene. Germline CDR1 reads SGHTA; CDR2 reads FQGNSA. This CDR3 region has 14 residues. V shed 3 bases and J shed 7 bases, with 16 bases lying between them. The CDR3: CASSFRSARNEQYF. CDR3 in DNA: TGTGCCAGCAGCTTTCGTTCCGCCAGGAATGAGCAGTACTTC.